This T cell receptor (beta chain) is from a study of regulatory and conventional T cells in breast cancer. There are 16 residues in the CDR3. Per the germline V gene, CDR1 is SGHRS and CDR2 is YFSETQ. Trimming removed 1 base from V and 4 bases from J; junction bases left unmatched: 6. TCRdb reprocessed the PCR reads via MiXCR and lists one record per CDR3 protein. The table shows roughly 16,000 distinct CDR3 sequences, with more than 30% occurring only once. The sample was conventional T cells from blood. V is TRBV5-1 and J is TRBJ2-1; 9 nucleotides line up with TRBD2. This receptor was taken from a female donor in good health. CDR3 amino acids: CASSLLAGIEYNEQFF. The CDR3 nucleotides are TGCGCCAGCAGCTTGCTAGCGGGAATTGAGTACAATGAGCAGTTCTTC.